A selection of T cell receptor beta chains follows, all from one sample in a study of blood T cells in healthy people across ages. TCRdb reanalysed the 5' RACE reads using MiXCR and keeps one entry per CDR3 protein. Among 800,000 to 950,000 distinct CDR3 sequences, under 40% were seen once, and the ten largest hold roughly 13%. Sequencing used blood. These receptors originate from a man aged 18 to 29 in good health. Both conserved end residues are part of each CDR3. The order of the fields is V gene, clone size, J gene, D gene, CDR3 protein, CDR3 DNA. The D gene is left open where the match is weak. Only part of the rows carry a size: once, few, many, or a class if the clone is expanded.

v_call: TRBV12-3/TRBV12-4; clone_size: few; j_call: TRBJ2-5; d_call: .; cdr3_aa: CASSWDSPSTQYF; cdr3_nt: TGTGCCAGCAGCTGGGACTCCCCATCGACCCAGTACTTC
v_call: TRBV9; clone_size: many; j_call: TRBJ1-2; d_call: TRBD1; cdr3_aa: CASSPRTGANYGYTF; cdr3_nt: TGTGCCAGCAGCCCCCGGACAGGAGCAAACTATGGCTACACCTTC
v_call: TRBV9; clone_size: .; j_call: TRBJ2-3; d_call: .; cdr3_aa: CASSPLGTFGGTQYF; cdr3_nt: TGTGCCAGCAGCCCTCTGGGGACCTTCGGAGGTACGCAGTATTTT
v_call: TRBV12-3/TRBV12-4; clone_size: .; j_call: TRBJ2-1; d_call: TRBD1; cdr3_aa: CASWDRRADDEQFF; cdr3_nt: TGTGCCTCCTGGGACAGGCGGGCTGACGATGAGCAGTTCTTC
v_call: TRBV5-1; clone_size: many; j_call: TRBJ2-3; d_call: TRBD2; cdr3_aa: CASSLGLAGGSDTQYF; cdr3_nt: TGTGCCAGCAGCCTAGGACTAGCGGGGGGTTCGGATACGCAGTATTTT
v_call: TRBV4-1; clone_size: few; j_call: TRBJ1-4; d_call: TRBD1; cdr3_aa: CASSQVLGQAEKLFF; cdr3_nt: TGCGCCAGCAGCCAAGTTCTGGGACAGGCTGAAAAACTGTTTTTT
v_call: TRBV7-3; clone_size: few; j_call: TRBJ1-2; d_call: TRBD1; cdr3_aa: CASSGTGTVAGYTF; cdr3_nt: TGTGCCAGCAGCGGGACAGGGACCGTCGCTGGCTACACCTTC
v_call: TRBV4-1; clone_size: .; j_call: TRBJ2-1; d_call: .; cdr3_aa: CASSRQTVSYNEQFF; cdr3_nt: TGCGCCAGCAGCCGACAGACGGTCTCCTACAATGAGCAGTTCTTC
v_call: TRBV4-2; clone_size: few; j_call: TRBJ2-1; d_call: .; cdr3_aa: CASSQELADRVNEQFF; cdr3_nt: TGTGCCAGCAGCCAAGAGTTGGCGGATAGGGTCAATGAGCAGTTCTTC
v_call: TRBV20-1; clone_size: many; j_call: TRBJ2-3; d_call: TRBD2; cdr3_aa: CSATHLSGVFTDTQYF; cdr3_nt: TGCAGTGCTACCCATCTTAGCGGGGTGTTCACAGATACGCAGTATTTT
v_call: TRBV20-1; clone_size: .; j_call: TRBJ2-7; d_call: TRBD1; cdr3_aa: CSARDPGQERNEQYF; cdr3_nt: TGCAGTGCTAGAGACCCCGGACAGGAACGCAATGAGCAGTACTTC
v_call: TRBV5-1; clone_size: .; j_call: TRBJ1-5; d_call: .; cdr3_aa: CASSFGVDQPQHF; cdr3_nt: TGCGCCAGCAGCTTCGGGGTGGATCAGCCCCAGCATTTT
v_call: TRBV5-1; clone_size: many; j_call: TRBJ2-1; d_call: .; cdr3_aa: CASSLTGSQANEQFF; cdr3_nt: TGCGCCAGCAGCTTAACCGGGTCCCAGGCAAATGAGCAGTTCTTC
v_call: TRBV4-1; clone_size: .; j_call: TRBJ1-2; d_call: .; cdr3_aa: CASNQDPGTRELYGYTF; cdr3_nt: TGCGCCAGCAACCAAGATCCCGGGACACGGGAACTCTATGGCTACACCTTC
v_call: TRBV20-1; clone_size: many; j_call: TRBJ2-7; d_call: TRBD1; cdr3_aa: CSARDRDSHYEQYF; cdr3_nt: TGCAGTGCTAGAGATCGGGACAGCCACTACGAGCAGTACTTC
v_call: TRBV12-3/TRBV12-4; clone_size: many; j_call: TRBJ2-1; d_call: .; cdr3_aa: CASSFPGDFHNEQFF; cdr3_nt: TGTGCCAGCAGTTTCCCAGGGGATTTCCACAATGAGCAGTTCTTC
v_call: TRBV4-1; clone_size: .; j_call: TRBJ2-5; d_call: .; cdr3_aa: CASSQGGVTDKETQYF; cdr3_nt: TGCGCCAGCAGCCAGGGGGGAGTTACAGACAAAGAGACCCAGTACTTC
v_call: TRBV10-3; clone_size: .; j_call: TRBJ2-1; d_call: .; cdr3_aa: CAISETLQGQGGEQFF; cdr3_nt: TGTGCCATCAGTGAGACCTTACAGGGCCAAGGGGGTGAGCAGTTCTTC
v_call: TRBV12-3/TRBV12-4; clone_size: many; j_call: TRBJ2-3; d_call: .; cdr3_aa: CASSPGAGRTDTQYF; cdr3_nt: TGTGCCAGCAGCCCCGGGGCAGGCCGCACAGATACGCAGTATTTT
v_call: TRBV20-1; clone_size: many; j_call: TRBJ2-3; d_call: .; cdr3_aa: CSARDGGATDTQYF; cdr3_nt: TGCAGTGCTAGAGATGGGGGGGCCACAGATACGCAGTATTTT
v_call: TRBV29-1; clone_size: .; j_call: TRBJ1-2; d_call: .; cdr3_aa: CSVVEGVNYGYTF; cdr3_nt: TGCAGCGTTGTTGAAGGGGTTAACTATGGCTACACCTTC
v_call: TRBV12-3/TRBV12-4; clone_size: few; j_call: TRBJ1-1; d_call: TRBD1; cdr3_aa: CASSGGQARSKAFF; cdr3_nt: TGTGCCAGCAGTGGCGGACAGGCCAGGAGTAAAGCTTTCTTT
v_call: TRBV20-1; clone_size: few; j_call: TRBJ2-1; d_call: TRBD2; cdr3_aa: CSARDYGTSGGRNEQFF; cdr3_nt: TGCAGTGCTAGAGATTACGGGACTAGCGGGGGGAGGAATGAGCAGTTCTTC
v_call: TRBV7-9; clone_size: few; j_call: TRBJ2-7; d_call: .; cdr3_aa: CASSLEPLEQYF; cdr3_nt: TGTGCCAGCAGCCTCGAACCTCTCGAGCAGTACTTC
v_call: TRBV7-7; clone_size: many; j_call: TRBJ2-7; d_call: .; cdr3_aa: CASTPTGISTYEQYF; cdr3_nt: TGTGCTAGCACACCAACGGGGATCTCTACCTACGAGCAGTACTTC
v_call: TRBV20-1; clone_size: few; j_call: TRBJ1-2; d_call: TRBD1; cdr3_aa: CSASPRTGIKYGYTF; cdr3_nt: TGCAGTGCCTCCCCCCGGACAGGGATAAAGTATGGCTACACCTTC
v_call: TRBV25-1; clone_size: .; j_call: TRBJ2-5; d_call: TRBD1; cdr3_aa: CASSESIQGGQETQYF; cdr3_nt: TGTGCCAGCAGTGAATCGATACAGGGGGGCCAAGAGACCCAGTACTTC